These T cell receptor beta chains were read from a single sample in a study of shared clonotypes between healthy human individuals. Assay: immunoSEQ multiplex PCR; the TCRdb copy retains only in-frame clones and omits some. The data show 1.4 million to 1.5 million clones, with more than 95% seen just once and over 1% held by the top ten. The specimen was naive CD4+ T cells sorted from blood. The receptors come from a man aged 25-40 years in good health. Each CDR3 is given with its conserved first and last residue. The D gene is left open where the match is weak. Where a row states a size, it is once, few, many or the class of an expanded clone; other rows omit it.

>TRBJ2-7|NA|TRBV5-6|TRBD2
CASSFPGLAGGRGGEQYF
TGTGCCAGCAGCTTCCCGGGACTAGCGGGAGGGCGAGGTGGGGAGCAGTACTTC
>TRBJ1-5|NA|TRBV4-2|TRBD1
CASSQQGAGDQPQHF
TGTGCCAGCAGCCAACAGGGGGCGGGGGATCAGCCCCAGCATTTT
>TRBJ2-5|NA|TRBV7-2|NA
CASSPDSIRSEQYF
TGTGCCAGCAGCCCGGACTCCATAAGGTCAGAGCAGTACTTC
>TRBJ1-3|NA|TRBV25-1|NA
CASSAGASGNTIYF
TGTGCCAGCAGTGCGGGGGCGTCCGGAAACACCATATATTTT
>TRBJ2-2|once|TRBV9|NA
CASSVSLPLNTGELFF
TGTGCCAGCAGCGTAAGTCTCCCCTTAAACACCGGGGAGCTGTTTTTT
>TRBJ1-2|once|TRBV30|NA
CAWVGQANYGYTF
TGTGCCTGGGTGGGGCAGGCTAACTATGGCTACACCTTC
>TRBJ1-3|NA|TRBV6-5|NA
CASSYSRRFSGNTIYF
TGTGCCAGCAGTTACTCCCGCAGATTCTCTGGAAACACCATATATTTT
>TRBJ2-7|NA|TRBV7-2|NA
CASSWPGRANTYEQYF
TGTGCCAGCAGCTGGCCCGGCAGGGCCAATACCTACGAGCAGTACTTC
>TRBJ1-1|NA|TRBV5-1|NA
CASIQSSGGTEAFF
TGCGCCAGCATTCAGTCATCCGGTGGCACTGAAGCTTTCTTT
>TRBJ2-7|NA|TRBV5-6|NA
CASSLAYEQYF
TGTGCCAGCAGCTTAGCTTACGAGCAGTACTTC
>TRBJ2-1|NA|TRBV7-8|NA
CASSFLSRDEQFF
TGTGCCAGCAGCTTCTTAAGTAGGGATGAGCAGTTCTTC
>TRBJ2-1|once|TRBV6-1|NA
CASSEMGLIYNEQFF
TGTGCCAGCAGTGAAATGGGACTCATCTACAATGAGCAGTTCTTC
>TRBJ2-7|NA|TRBV7-8|TRBD2
CASRTSGRGSSYEQYF
TGTGCCAGCAGGACGAGCGGGAGGGGGAGCTCCTACGAGCAGTACTTC
>TRBJ2-5|NA|TRBV2|TRBD2
CASNLPGQGTSGSVQTQYF
TGTGCCAGCAACCTACCGGGACAGGGGACTAGCGGGAGCGTTCAGACCCAGTACTTC
>TRBJ2-1|NA|TRBV9|TRBD2
CASTRLAGVGNEQFF
TGTGCCAGCACCAGACTAGCGGGAGTAGGCAATGAGCAGTTCTTC
>TRBJ2-7|NA|TRBV18|NA
CASSPSADLTYEQYF
TGTGCCAGCTCACCTTCTGCGGACCTTACCTACGAGCAGTACTTC
>TRBJ2-1|NA|TRBV9|NA
CASSVSASSYNEQFF
TGTGCCAGCAGCGTATCGGCGAGCTCCTACAATGAGCAGTTCTTC
>TRBJ2-7|NA|TRBV20-1|NA
CSARDAEQYF
TGCAGTGCTAGAGATGCCGAGCAGTACTTC
>TRBJ2-5|NA|TRBV5-1|NA
CASREGTGETQYF
TGCGCCAGCAGGGAAGGGACTGGGGAGACCCAGTACTTC
>TRBJ2-3|NA|TRBV28|NA
CASSLGGLTDTQYF
TGTGCCAGCAGTTTAGGCGGGCTGACAGATACGCAGTATTTT
>TRBJ1-5|few|TRBV5-6|NA
CASSGGDRQPQHF
TGTGCCAGCAGCGGCGGCGACAGACAGCCCCAGCATTTT
>TRBJ2-2|NA|TRBV27|NA
CASSLRTAGGIGELFF
TGTGCCAGCAGTTTGAGGACGGCTGGAGGTATCGGGGAGCTGTTTTTT
>TRBJ2-3|NA|TRBV7-2|NA
CASSLVRVLTDTQYF
TGTGCCAGCAGCTTAGTCCGAGTCCTCACAGATACGCAGTATTTT
>TRBJ2-7|NA|TRBV7-9|TRBD2
CASSPTSVGGEQYF
TGTGCCAGCAGCCCTACTAGCGTCGGCGGCGAGCAGTACTTC
>TRBJ1-1|NA|TRBV27|NA
CASSPWGTGTDEAFF
TGTGCCAGCAGTCCCTGGGGAACCGGGACGGATGAAGCTTTCTTT
>TRBJ2-7|NA|TRBV7-9|TRBD1
CASSTDRVSYEQYF
TGTGCCAGCAGCACGGACAGGGTCTCCTACGAGCAGTACTTC
>TRBJ2-3|NA|TRBV12-5|TRBD2
CASGGLSTDTQYF
TGTGCTAGTGGGGGACTAAGCACAGATACGCAGTATTTT
>TRBJ1-1|NA|TRBV18|TRBD1
CASSQTGDTEAFF
TGTGCCAGCTCGCAGACAGGGGACACTGAAGCTTTCTTT
>TRBJ2-1|NA|TRBV27|TRBD2
CASSSSRMGLAGRYNEQFF
TGTGCCAGCAGTTCCTCGAGAATGGGACTAGCGGGTCGATACAATGAGCAGTTCTTC
>TRBJ2-7|NA|TRBV5-1|TRBD2
CASSFQGTSSSYEQYF
TGCGCCAGCAGCTTCCAGGGGACTAGCAGTTCCTACGAGCAGTACTTC
>TRBJ2-5|NA|TRBV30|TRBD2
CAWEGTSLQTQYF
TGTGCCTGGGAGGGGACTAGTTTGCAGACCCAGTACTTC
>TRBJ2-3|NA|TRBV18|NA
CASSRWETTDTQYF
TGTGCCAGCTCACGTTGGGAGACCACAGATACGCAGTATTTT
>TRBJ2-2|NA|TRBV2|NA
CASSGRTGELFF
TGTGCCAGCAGTGGACGGACCGGGGAGCTGTTTTTT
>TRBJ2-7|NA|TRBV28|TRBD1
CASIHSRDSSYEQYF
TGTGCCAGCATCCATAGCCGGGACAGCTCCTACGAGCAGTACTTC
>TRBJ1-1|NA|TRBV2|NA
CASSGQGARAFF
TGTGCCAGCAGTGGGCAGGGCGCGAGAGCTTTCTTT
>TRBJ1-1|NA|TRBV5-1|NA
CASSSASGFNTEAFF
TGCGCCAGCAGCTCAGCCTCAGGGTTTAACACTGAAGCTTTCTTT
>TRBJ1-4|NA|TRBV11-2|NA
CASSLNVGGEKLFF
TGTGCCAGCAGCCTAAATGTGGGAGGTGAAAAACTGTTTTTT
>TRBJ1-2|once|TRBV10-3|NA
CAIRSGDERIYGYTF
TGTGCCATCAGGTCAGGGGACGAGCGCATCTATGGCTACACCTTC
>TRBJ2-7|NA|TRBV7-2|NA
CASSATGFYEQYF
TGTGCCAGCAGCGCCACAGGGTTCTACGAGCAGTACTTC
>TRBJ2-7|once|TRBV21-1|NA
CASRIGLTWEQYF
TGTGCCAGCAGGATCGGACTGACGTGGGAGCAGTACTTC
>TRBJ2-7|NA|TRBV10-2|NA
CASSESVVSASYYEQYF
TGCGCCAGCAGTGAGTCGGTTGTCTCCGCTTCTTACTACGAGCAGTACTTC
>TRBJ2-5|NA|TRBV7-2|TRBD2
CASSLRTSGREETQYF
TGTGCCAGCAGCCTCCGGACTAGCGGGAGGGAAGAGACCCAGTACTTC
>TRBJ2-7|NA|TRBV27|NA
CASRPLEDTYEQYF
TGTGCCAGCAGACCCTTAGAGGACACCTACGAGCAGTACTTC
>TRBJ1-5|NA|TRBV7-2|NA
CASSLRDGNQPQHF
TGTGCCAGCAGCTTACGGGACGGCAATCAGCCCCAGCATTTT
>TRBJ1-3|NA|TRBV10-3|TRBD1
CAIRRQGQEGNTIYF
TGTGCCATCAGAAGACAGGGGCAAGAAGGAAACACCATATATTTT
>TRBJ1-5|NA|TRBV2|NA
CASSEEGLSNQPQHF
TGTGCCAGCAGTGAAGAGGGGTTAAGCAATCAGCCCCAGCATTTT
>TRBJ2-5|NA|TRBV27|NA
CASSLVGETQYF
TGTGCCAGCAGTTTAGTCGGGGAGACCCAGTACTTC
>TRBJ2-1|NA|TRBV9|NA
CASSARGKSSYNEQFF
TGTGCCAGCAGCGCCCGCGGGAAGAGCTCCTACAATGAGCAGTTCTTC